The entry that follows covers one TCR beta chain sequence. The antigen is unknown. This sample stems from a study of OX40 agonist ivuxolimab in advanced cancers. Clones were sequenced by immunoSEQ multiplex PCR, and TCRdb holds only the in-frame ones, with some missing. The table shows fewer than 90,000 clones, with 93% occurring only once. Baseline was the first blood sampling point, followed by cycle 4 day 1 and cycle 7 day 1. The study, taken as a whole, reports: CD4+ and CD8+ blood T cells expanded clonally by week 6 at 0.1 to 3.0 mg/kg. Which antigen the expanded peripheral T cells recognized is unknown. Average numbers of expanded clones were greater in CD8+ T cells than in CD4+.

Per germline, CDR1 MNHNY and CDR2 SVGAGI (reference sequence). CDR3 length: 12 residues. V was cut by 8 bases and J by 5 bases, with 12 bases left in between. The input for sequencing was CD4+ or CD8+ T cells sorted from blood, taken in a trial of the OX40 agonist ivuxolimab. V gene TRBV6-6 combines with J gene TRBJ1-1, with no clear D. This TCR was sampled from an adult with an advanced solid tumor such as melanoma, head and neck, liver or kidney cancer. CDR3 sequence: CASWRGGTEAFF. The CDR3 DNA reads TGTGCCAGCTGGCGGGGAGGGACTGAAGCTTTCTTT.